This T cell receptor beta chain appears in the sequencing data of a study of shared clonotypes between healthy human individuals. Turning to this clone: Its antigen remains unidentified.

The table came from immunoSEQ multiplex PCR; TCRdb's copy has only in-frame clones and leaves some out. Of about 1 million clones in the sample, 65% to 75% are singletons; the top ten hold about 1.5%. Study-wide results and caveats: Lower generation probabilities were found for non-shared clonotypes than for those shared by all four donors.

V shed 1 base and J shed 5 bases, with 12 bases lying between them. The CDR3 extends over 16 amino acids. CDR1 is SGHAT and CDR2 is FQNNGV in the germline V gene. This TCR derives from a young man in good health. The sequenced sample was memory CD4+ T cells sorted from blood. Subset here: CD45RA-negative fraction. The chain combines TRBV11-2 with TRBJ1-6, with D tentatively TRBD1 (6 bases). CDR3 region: CASSLGGAGNNSPLHF. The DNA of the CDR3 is TGTGCCAGCAGCTTAGGGGGGGCGGGTAATAATTCACCCCTCCACTTT.